This is a list of T cell receptor beta chains from one sample in a study of cytomegalovirus exposure and HLA in healthy donors. TCRdb keeps only in-frame clones here, not all; method: immunoSEQ multiplex PCR. This table holds around 62,000 clones, 75% found once. The sample taken for sequencing was PBMCs. Receptors were obtained from a man aged 55-75 years in good health and CMV-seropositive. Each CDR3 is given with its conserved first and last residue. The order of the fields is clone size, J gene, V gene, D gene, CDR3 DNA, CDR3 protein. D genes are given only for firm matches. The listing skips clone size in some rows; elsewhere it reads once, few, many or a size class.

- TRBJ1-1 TRBV29-1 - TGCAGCGCAGGACTGGGGAAGGACACTGAAGCTTTCTTT CSAGLGKDTEAFF
once TRBJ2-5 TRBV4-1 - TGCGCCAGCAGCCAAGGGGGCTCGGAGACCCAGTACTTC CASSQGGSETQYF
- TRBJ2-2 TRBV4-1 - TGCGCCAGCAGCCCCGACAGCCTCTTTAACACCGGGGAGCTGTTTTTT CASSPDSLFNTGELFF
- TRBJ1-1 TRBV15 - TGTGCCACCAGCAGAGGCCCTCTGGGCGGGAGCGTCACTGAAGCTTTCTTT CATSRGPLGGSVTEAFF
- TRBJ2-7 TRBV11-3 - TGTGCCAGCAGCTTACCGATAGCGGAAACCTACGAGCAGTACTTC CASSLPIAETYEQYF
- TRBJ1-5 TRBV10-2 TRBD1 TGCGCCAGCAAGACAGGGGCAGGTCAGCCCCAGCATTTT CASKTGAGQPQHF
- TRBJ2-3 TRBV6-5 - TGTGCCAGCAGTTACCGCGGGTACAGCACAGATACGCAGTATTTT CASSYRGYSTDTQYF
- TRBJ2-3 TRBV10-2 TRBD1 TGCGCCAGCAGTACCGGGACAGGGGTCACAGATACGCAGTATTTT CASSTGTGVTDTQYF
- TRBJ1-6 TRBV5-1 TRBD1 TGCGCCAGCAGCTCCGGGACAGGGGCATGGGGCACGAGTTCACCCCTCCACTTT CASSSGTGAWGTSSPLHF
- TRBJ2-1 TRBV7-9 - TGTGCCAGCAGCCTAGGGACTCGCGGTGAGCAGTTCTTC CASSLGTRGEQFF
few TRBJ2-2 TRBV5-1 - TGCGCCAGCAGCTTTACAGGAGAAAGGACCGGGGAGCTGTTTTTT CASSFTGERTGELFF
once TRBJ2-1 TRBV29-1 - TGCAGCGTCGGGGAATATGAGCAGTTCTTC CSVGEYEQFF
- TRBJ2-5 TRBV5-5 TRBD2 TGTGCCAGCAGCTTACTGACTAGCGGGGGGGCCGTCCAAGAGACCCAGTACTTC CASSLLTSGGAVQETQYF
- TRBJ2-1 TRBV7-8 - TGTGCCAGCAGCGCGGGACTGACGCGGGGTTCTGGATCGGCTAATGAGCAGTTCTTC CASSAGLTRGSGSANEQFF
once TRBJ2-1 TRBV5-1 TRBD2 TGCGCCAGCAACAAGGACTTGGGGCTAGCGGGAGTGCGGGAGCAGTTCTTC CASNKDLGLAGVREQFF
- TRBJ2-5 TRBV5-4 TRBD1 TGTGCCAGCAGCCTACTAGGACAGGGAGCCTACTTC CASSLLGQGAYF
few TRBJ2-1 TRBV5-1 TRBD2 TGCGCCAGCAGCCCGTCGACTAGCGGGAATTTCAATGAGCAGTTCTTC CASSPSTSGNFNEQFF
- TRBJ2-7 TRBV5-1 TRBD1 TGCGCCAGCAGCCTGGGGACAGGCTACGAGCAGTACTTC CASSLGTGYEQYF
once TRBJ2-1 TRBV2 TRBD2 TGTGCCAGCAGGCCGGGACTAGCAAGAGAGCAGTTCTTC CASRPGLAREQFF
few TRBJ1-2 TRBV4-1 TRBD1 TGCGCCAGCAGCCCTAGGCAGGGGGCAAGCTATGGCTACACCTTC CASSPRQGASYGYTF
- TRBJ2-3 TRBV19 - TGTGCCAGTAGTGTACAGGGAGATACGCAGTATTTT CASSVQGDTQYF
- TRBJ2-7 TRBV11-3 TRBD2 TGTGCCAGCAGCCCGAAGGGGCGGGGGATCTCCTACGAGCAGTACTTC CASSPKGRGISYEQYF
- TRBJ1-1 TRBV2 - TGTGCCAGCAGTGAAGCCAGGAACACTGAAGCTTTCTTT CASSEARNTEAFF
- TRBJ2-1 TRBV5-4 TRBD2 TGTGCCAGCAGCTTGGAAATTGTAGCGGGGGACTCGGGGGGGTACAATGAGCAGTTCTTC CASSLEIVAGDSGGYNEQFF
- TRBJ2-7 TRBV6-5 - TGTGCCAGCGGTCGAGACGAGCAGTACTTC CASGRDEQYF
- TRBJ2-7 TRBV11-2 TRBD1 TGTGCCAGCAGCCCAATTCAACGGGACAGGGGGCAAGGGTACGAGCAGTACTTC CASSPIQRDRGQGYEQYF
few TRBJ1-1 TRBV5-4 - TGTGCCAGCAGCTTGGATCAGGGAAATAGGCAAGCTTTCTTT CASSLDQGNRQAFF
- TRBJ1-4 TRBV25-1 - TGTGCCAGCAGTACCCCCACGCTGACAGCCGAAAAACTGTTTTTT CASSTPTLTAEKLFF
- TRBJ2-7 TRBV7-2 TRBD2 TGTGCCAGCAAACACCCGGGACTATACGCTGGCGAGCAGTACTTC CASKHPGLYAGEQYF
- TRBJ2-7 TRBV4-1 TRBD1 TGCGCCAGCAGCCAAGGACAGGGTGTAAACGAGCAGTACTTC CASSQGQGVNEQYF
- TRBJ2-3 TRBV2 TRBD2 TGTGCCAGCATTCCCCGACTAGCGGGGACTAGCACAGATACGCAGTATTTT CASIPRLAGTSTDTQYF